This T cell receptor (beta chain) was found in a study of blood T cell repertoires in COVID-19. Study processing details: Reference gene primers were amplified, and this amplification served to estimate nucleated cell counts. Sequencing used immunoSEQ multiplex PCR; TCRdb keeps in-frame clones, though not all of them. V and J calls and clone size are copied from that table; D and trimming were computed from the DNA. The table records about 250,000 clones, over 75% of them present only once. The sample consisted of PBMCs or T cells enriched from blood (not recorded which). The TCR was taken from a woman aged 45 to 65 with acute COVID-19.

CDR3 bases: TGTGCCAGCAGTTACTTATTAGGCGGTGAGCAGTTCTTC. Amino acids: CASSYLLGGEQFF. V and J are TRBV6-5 and TRBJ2-1; no clear D. The germline CDR1 and CDR2 sequences are MNHEY and SVGAGI. The ends were cut back, 1 base at V and 9 bases at J, with 10 bases in the middle. The CDR3 is made up of 13 amino acids.